This is a list of T cell receptor beta chains from one sample in a study of T cells in Graves' hyperthyroidism and ophthalmopathy. Each CDR3 protein is one row after TCRdb ran MiXCR on the multiplex PCR reads. The repertoire holds about 500,000 distinct CDR3 sequences, with roughly 18% as singletons. Sequencing was carried out using blood. These receptors originate from a woman under 30 with Graves' ophthalmopathy. Each CDR3 is given with its conserved first and last residue. The order of the fields is clone size, V gene, D gene, J gene, CDR3 length, CDR3 DNA, CDR3 protein. The D gene is left open where the match is weak. Rows give clone size only sometimes, using once, few, many, or a class for an expanded clone.

-	TRBV4-1	-	TRBJ2-7	13	TGCGCCAGCAGCCAAGGGGGTCAGGCCGAGCAGTACTTC	CASSQGGQAEQYF
-	TRBV6-1	TRBD1	TRBJ1-2	19	TGTGCCAGCAGTGACTCGATACCGGGACAGGGGGGCCCCCCGTATGGCTACACCTTC	CASSDSIPGQGGPPYGYTF
few	TRBV4-1	-	TRBJ1-1	13	TGCGCCAGCAGCCAAGATGTCAGGGTTGAAGCTTTCTTT	CASSQDVRVEAFF
-	TRBV18	-	TRBJ2-3	15	TGTGCCAGCTCACCACCAATGGGGGGCGTTAATACGCAGTATTTT	CASSPPMGGVNTQYF
-	TRBV7-8	TRBD1	TRBJ1-1	14	TGTGCCAGCAGACCTGACAGGGTAAGGACTGAAGCTTTCTTT	CASRPDRVRTEAFF
-	TRBV7-9	TRBD2	TRBJ2-3	17	TGTGCCAGCAGCTTCCCCCTCACTAGCGGGAGCATCGATACGCAGTATTTT	CASSFPLTSGSIDTQYF
-	TRBV30	-	TRBJ1-2	11	TGTGCCTGGAGTCTACAGGATGGCTACACCTTC	CAWSLQDGYTF
-	TRBV10-2	-	TRBJ1-5	13	TGCGCCACCCAGACAGGAATCAATCAGCCCCAGCATTTT	CATQTGINQPQHF
many	TRBV7-2	-	TRBJ1-5	16	TGTGCCAGCAGCTTAGGAGGGGCAACTCGGAGTCAGCCCCAGCATTTT	CASSLGGATRSQPQHF
few	TRBV20-1	-	TRBJ1-1	16	TGCAGTGCTAGAGTCCCTCGACAGAGATCAAGGACCCAAGCTTTCTTT	CSARVPRQRSRTQAFF
many	TRBV20-1	TRBD2	TRBJ2-1	15	TGCAGTGCTTTTAGCGGGAGAGGGTCCTACAATGAGCAGTTCTTC	CSAFSGRGSYNEQFF
many	TRBV30	-	TRBJ1-1	14	TGTGCCTGGAGTGTACAGGGCTGGAGGACTGAAGCTTTCTTT	CAWSVQGWRTEAFF
few	TRBV5-8	TRBD2	TRBJ2-7	16	TGTGCCAGCAGCTTGGAGCGACTAGCAAGGTCCTACGAGCAGTACTTC	CASSLERLARSYEQYF
many	TRBV27	-	TRBJ2-7	14	TGTGCCAGCAGCCTCCACGGGGGCAGCTACGAGCAGTACTTC	CASSLHGGSYEQYF
many	TRBV12-3/TRBV12-4	TRBD2	TRBJ2-3	18	TGTGCCAGCAGTCCGGGACTAGCGGTTCTGGGTAGCACAGATACGCAGTATTTT	CASSPGLAVLGSTDTQYF
few	TRBV7-9	-	TRBJ1-5	14	TGTGCCAGCAGCTCCGGACCAGGGGCTTCGCCCCAGCATTTT	CASSSGPGASPQHF
-	TRBV19	-	TRBJ1-1	15	TGTGCCAGTAGTCGGAACGTGAGCACTCTCACTGAAGCTTTCTTT	CASSRNVSTLTEAFF
many	TRBV12-5	TRBD2	TRBJ2-3	18	TGTGCTAGTGGTGTGCCCCCGCTAGCGGGGGGGCATATAGATACGCAGTATTTT	CASGVPPLAGGHIDTQYF
-	TRBV2	-	TRBJ1-4	14	TGTGCCAGCAGTGGGTGGACAGTTAATGAAAAACTGTTTTTT	CASSGWTVNEKLFF
many	TRBV6-1	-	TRBJ1-6	14	TGTGCCAGCAGTCCAGAACGGGGGCGTTCACCCCTCCACTTT	CASSPERGRSPLHF
-	TRBV6-1	-	TRBJ1-6	17	TGTGCCAGCAGTGAACCCAGGTCGAGCTCCTATAATTCACCCCTCCACTTT	CASSEPRSSSYNSPLHF
many	TRBV9	-	TRBJ2-7	13	TGTGCCAGCAGCGTTGGAGGTACATACGAGCAGTACTTC	CASSVGGTYEQYF
few	TRBV9	TRBD2	TRBJ2-1	21	TGTGCCAGCAGCGTAGAAGGTGGTTCTGCTAGCGGGAGGCTAACTCGCAATGAGCAGTTCTTC	CASSVEGGSASGRLTRNEQFF
once	TRBV7-8	TRBD1	TRBJ1-2	17	TGTGCCAGCAGCTTAGTTGACAGGGGTTTCGGCTCAAATGGCTACACCTTC	CASSLVDRGFGSNGYTF
many	TRBV6-1	-	TRBJ1-2	16	TGTGCCAGCAGTGAAGGAGACCTAAACCCACTCTATGGCTACACCTTC	CASSEGDLNPLYGYTF
many	TRBV12-3/TRBV12-4	TRBD2	TRBJ2-7	14	TGTGCCAGCAGACGGACTAGCGGGGGGGGCGAGCAGTACTTC	CASRRTSGGGEQYF
many	TRBV12-3/TRBV12-4	-	TRBJ1-1	10	TGTGCCAGCGGACGGACTGAAGCTTTCTTT	CASGRTEAFF
many	TRBV13	-	TRBJ1-1	14	TGTGCCAGCAGCTTAATAGCAGGGAACACTGAAGCTTTCTTT	CASSLIAGNTEAFF
-	TRBV19	-	TRBJ1-5	15	TGTGCCAGTAGTATTTATGGGGACGACAATCAGCCCCAGCATTTT	CASSIYGDDNQPQHF
-	TRBV4-1	-	TRBJ1-5	13	TGCGCCAGCAGCGGTGAAAGGGGTCAGCCCCAGCATTTT	CASSGERGQPQHF
many	TRBV6-1	TRBD2	TRBJ2-5	15	TGTGCCAGCAGTCGACTAGCGGGGGGGCAAGAGACCCAGTACTTC	CASSRLAGGQETQYF
many	TRBV12-3/TRBV12-4	-	TRBJ1-1	15	TGTGCCAGCAGCTTTTTAGAAAGGGCGAACACTGAAGCTTTCTTT	CASSFLERANTEAFF
few	TRBV19	-	TRBJ1-2	13	TGTGCCAGTAGTATTGAGAGCGGCTATGGCTACACCTTC	CASSIESGYGYTF
few	TRBV15	TRBD2	TRBJ2-1	18	TGTGCCACCAGCCCCCCCGGGACTAGCGTGAGCTCCTACAATGAGCAGTTCTTC	CATSPPGTSVSSYNEQFF
-	TRBV27	TRBD2	TRBJ2-5	15	TGTGCCAGCAGTGCCTCTAGCGGGAACGCAGAGACCCAGTACTTC	CASSASSGNAETQYF
-	TRBV27	-	TRBJ1-1	15	TGTGCCAGCAGTTTATTGACTAGGGGGGACACTGAAGCTTTCTTT	CASSLLTRGDTEAFF
many	TRBV6-2/TRBV6-3	-	TRBJ1-6	13	TGTGCCAGCAGTTACTCGAATAATTCACCCCTCCACTTT	CASSYSNNSPLHF
many	TRBV11-2	-	TRBJ1-2	13	TGTGCCAGCAGCTCCCCGGTGGGCTATGGCTACACCTTC	CASSSPVGYGYTF
many	TRBV3-1	TRBD2	TRBJ2-3	11	TGTGCCAGCAGCCGGGAGGGTACGCAGTATTTT	CASSREGTQYF
many	TRBV2	TRBD1	TRBJ1-2	15	TGTGCCAGCAGGAATTCGGGACAGGCCTCCTATGGCTACACCTTC	CASRNSGQASYGYTF
-	TRBV28	-	TRBJ1-2	14	TGTGCCAGCAGCCGTGGCCCCGTGGGGACTGGCTACACCTTC	CASSRGPVGTGYTF
many	TRBV29-1	TRBD2	TRBJ2-3	18	TGCAGCGTTGAGCTCACGTCCTTGACTAGCGGGAGCACAGATACGCAGTATTTT	CSVELTSLTSGSTDTQYF
many	TRBV14	-	TRBJ1-1	14	TGTGCCAGCAGCCAAGTAGGAAGGGGTACTGAAGCTTTCTTT	CASSQVGRGTEAFF
few	TRBV28	TRBD1	TRBJ2-7	14	TGTGCCAGCAGTCCTTGGGACAGGGTCTACGAGCAGTACTTC	CASSPWDRVYEQYF
many	TRBV24-1	-	TRBJ2-2	15	TGTGCCACGGCGGAGGGAGGTGGAAACACCGGGGAGCTGTTTTTT	CATAEGGGNTGELFF
many	TRBV5-1	-	TRBJ2-1	16	TGCGCCAGCAGCCCCGGGGCGGGGGCCTCCTACAATGAGCAGTTCTTC	CASSPGAGASYNEQFF
-	TRBV12-3/TRBV12-4	TRBD1	TRBJ2-7	15	TGTGCCAGCAGTTCAGAGGACAGGGGGTTTGACGAGCAGTACTTC	CASSSEDRGFDEQYF
-	TRBV27	-	TRBJ1-6	15	TGTGCCAGCAGGCCCCTTACAGAGCTTAATTCACCCCTCCACTTT	CASRPLTELNSPLHF
-	TRBV19	TRBD1	TRBJ1-5	15	TGTGCCAGTAGTATAGGGACAGGGATAAATCAGCCCCAGCATTTT	CASSIGTGINQPQHF
few	TRBV19	-	TRBJ1-4	15	TGCGCCAGCAGCACGGGCGGAGCAACTAATGAAAAACTGTTTTTT	CASSTGGATNEKLFF
few	TRBV7-9	TRBD1	TRBJ1-5	14	TGTGCCAGCAGCGGGGGACAGAACTATCAGCCCCAGCATTTT	CASSGGQNYQPQHF
many	TRBV20-1	TRBD2	TRBJ2-2	18	TGCAGTGCTAGATCATTGACTAGCGGGAGGGCCGACACCGGGGAGCTGTTTTTT	CSARSLTSGRADTGELFF
many	TRBV7-9	-	TRBJ2-3	16	TGTGCCAGCAGCTCCCCGCTTGAGGGAAACACAGATACGCAGTATTTT	CASSSPLEGNTDTQYF
many	TRBV3-1	-	TRBJ2-3	16	TGTGCCAGCAGCCAAGGGTTCCGGGACCACACAGATACGCAGTATTTT	CASSQGFRDHTDTQYF
many	TRBV30	-	TRBJ2-7	15	TGTGCCTGGAGTTCACCCCGGCAGGGGTCCTACGAGCAGTACTTC	CAWSSPRQGSYEQYF
many	TRBV11-3	-	TRBJ2-1	13	TGTGCCAGCAGCTTGTCGCCAGACAATGAGCAGTTCTTC	CASSLSPDNEQFF
-	TRBV27	TRBD1	TRBJ1-1	14	TGTGCCAGCAGAATGACAGGGATAAACACTGAAGCTTTCTTT	CASRMTGINTEAFF
-	TRBV29-1	TRBD2	TRBJ2-2	14	TGCAGCGTCCGGACTAGCGGCCCCACCGGGGAGCTGTTTTTT	CSVRTSGPTGELFF
many	TRBV7-9	TRBD2	TRBJ2-7	15	TGTGCCAGCAGCTCCTACGGGGGGGGGGCCTACGAGCAGTACTTC	CASSSYGGGAYEQYF
few	TRBV6-1	TRBD1	TRBJ1-1	13	TGTGCCAGCAGCCAACAGGGGCGGTTCGGGGCTTTCTTT	CASSQQGRFGAFF